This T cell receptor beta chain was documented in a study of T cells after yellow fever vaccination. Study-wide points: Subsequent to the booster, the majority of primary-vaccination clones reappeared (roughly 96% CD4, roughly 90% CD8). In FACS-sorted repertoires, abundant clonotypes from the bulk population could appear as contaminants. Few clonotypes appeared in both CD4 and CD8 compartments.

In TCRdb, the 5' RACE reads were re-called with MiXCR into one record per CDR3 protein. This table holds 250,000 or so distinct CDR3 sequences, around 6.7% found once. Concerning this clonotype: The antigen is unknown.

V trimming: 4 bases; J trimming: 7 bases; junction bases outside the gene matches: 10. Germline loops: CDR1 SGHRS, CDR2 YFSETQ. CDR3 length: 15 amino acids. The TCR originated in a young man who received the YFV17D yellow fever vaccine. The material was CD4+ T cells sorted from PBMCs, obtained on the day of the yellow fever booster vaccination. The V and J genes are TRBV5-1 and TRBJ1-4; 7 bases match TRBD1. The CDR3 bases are TGCGCCAGCAGCCCTCAGGGGGGTAGCGGTGAAAAACTGTTTTTT. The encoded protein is CASSPQGGSGEKLFF.